This T cell receptor beta chain was documented in a study of cytomegalovirus exposure and HLA in healthy donors. Study outcomes and limitations: The presence/absence work took it that sequencing depth was about the same across donors. A later analysis found that most CMV-associated TCR beta chains appeared HLA-restricted.

PCR amplification relied on 60 Vbeta primers (plus 13 Jbeta primers). Per the original data handling: There were around 77 million unique TCR beta chains by a later count, and about 12 million of them were shared. Using immunoSEQ multiplex PCR, the repertoire was profiled, and TCRdb retains in-frame clones only, with some absent. V, J and clone size derive from that table, while D and trimming were established from the DNA sequence. Counted here are about 220,000 clones, 70% to 80% occurring once; the ten biggest clones make up 1.8%. The ends lost 3 bases at V and 13 bases at J; junction bases unmatched: 12. Germline V CDR1 and CDR2: SGHDT, YYEEEE. This CDR3 comprises 15 residues. For this clone: Antigen unknown.

The specimen was PBMCs. This sequence joins TRBV5-6 and TRBJ1-6, with 8 nucleotides matching TRBD1. The receptor was isolated from a woman in her 30s in good health and CMV-seronegative. The CDR3 loop reads CASSSGTGAASPLHF. The CDR3 region has the DNA TGTGCCAGCAGCTCTGGGACAGGAGCCGCTAGTCCCCTCCACTTT.